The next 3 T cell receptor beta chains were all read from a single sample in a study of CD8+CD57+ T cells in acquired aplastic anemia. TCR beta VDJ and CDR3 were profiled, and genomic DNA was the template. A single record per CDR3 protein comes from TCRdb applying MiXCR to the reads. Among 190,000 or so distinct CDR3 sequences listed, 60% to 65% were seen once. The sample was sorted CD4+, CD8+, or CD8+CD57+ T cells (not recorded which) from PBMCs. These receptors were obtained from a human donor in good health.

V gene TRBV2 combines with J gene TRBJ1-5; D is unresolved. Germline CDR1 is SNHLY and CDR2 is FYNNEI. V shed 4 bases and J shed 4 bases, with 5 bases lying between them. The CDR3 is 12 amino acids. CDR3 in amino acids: CASSGPNQPQHF. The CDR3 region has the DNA TGTGCCAGCAGTGGACCAAATCAGCCCCAGCATTTT. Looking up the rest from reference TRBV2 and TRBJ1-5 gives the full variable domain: EPEVTQTPSHQVTQMGQEVILRCVPISNHLYFYWYRQILGQKVEFLVSFYNNEISEKSEIFDDQFSVERPDGSNFTLKIRSTKLEDSAMYFCASSGPNQPQHFGDGTRLSIL.

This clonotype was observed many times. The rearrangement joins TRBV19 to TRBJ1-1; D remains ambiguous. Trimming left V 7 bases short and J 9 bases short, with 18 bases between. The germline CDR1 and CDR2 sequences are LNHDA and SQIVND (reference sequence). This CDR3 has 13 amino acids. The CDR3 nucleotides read TGTGCCAGTAATTCGGCCCTCGACCCGCAAGCTTTCTTT. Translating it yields CASNSALDPQAFF.

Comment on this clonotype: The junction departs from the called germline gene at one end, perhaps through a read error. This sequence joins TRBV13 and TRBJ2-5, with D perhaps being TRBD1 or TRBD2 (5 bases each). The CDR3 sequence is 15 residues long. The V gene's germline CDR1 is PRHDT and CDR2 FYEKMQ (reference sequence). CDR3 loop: CASSLWSGTQETQYF. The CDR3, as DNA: TGCGCCAGCAGCTTGTGGTCAGGGACGCAAGAGACCCAGTACTTC.